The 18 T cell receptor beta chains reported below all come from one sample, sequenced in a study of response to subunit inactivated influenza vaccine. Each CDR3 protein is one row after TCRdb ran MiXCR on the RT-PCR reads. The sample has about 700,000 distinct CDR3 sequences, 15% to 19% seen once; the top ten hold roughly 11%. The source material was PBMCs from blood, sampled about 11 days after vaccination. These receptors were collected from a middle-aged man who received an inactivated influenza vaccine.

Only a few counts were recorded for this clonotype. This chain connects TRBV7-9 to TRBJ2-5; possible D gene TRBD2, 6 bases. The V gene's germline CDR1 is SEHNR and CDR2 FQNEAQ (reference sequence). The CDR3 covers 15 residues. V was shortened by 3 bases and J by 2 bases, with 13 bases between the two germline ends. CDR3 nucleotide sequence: TGTGCCAGCAGCTTGAGCCTTAGCGGTCAAGAGACCCAGTACTTC. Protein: CASSLSLSGQETQYF.

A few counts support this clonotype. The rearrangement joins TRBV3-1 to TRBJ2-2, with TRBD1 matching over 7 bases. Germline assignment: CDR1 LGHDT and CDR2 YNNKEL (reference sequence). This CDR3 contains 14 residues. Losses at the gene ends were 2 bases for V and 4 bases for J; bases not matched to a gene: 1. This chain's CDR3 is CASSQWDSTGELFF. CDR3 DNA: TGTGCCAGCAGCCAATGGGACAGCACCGGGGAGCTGTTTTTT.

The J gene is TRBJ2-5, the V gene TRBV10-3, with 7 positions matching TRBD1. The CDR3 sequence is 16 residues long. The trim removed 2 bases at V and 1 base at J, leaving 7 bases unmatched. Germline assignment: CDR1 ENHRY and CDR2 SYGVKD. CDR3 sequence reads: CAISEPSGQVQETQYF. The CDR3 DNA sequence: TGTGCCATCAGTGAGCCCTCAGGACAGGTCCAAGAGACCCAGTACTTC.

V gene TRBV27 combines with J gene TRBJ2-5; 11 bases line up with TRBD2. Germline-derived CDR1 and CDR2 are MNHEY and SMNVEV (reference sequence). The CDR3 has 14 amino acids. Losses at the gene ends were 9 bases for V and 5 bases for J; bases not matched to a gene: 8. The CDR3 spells CARMRLAGNETQYF. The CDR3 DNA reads TGTGCCAGGATGCGACTAGCGGGGAATGAGACCCAGTACTTC.

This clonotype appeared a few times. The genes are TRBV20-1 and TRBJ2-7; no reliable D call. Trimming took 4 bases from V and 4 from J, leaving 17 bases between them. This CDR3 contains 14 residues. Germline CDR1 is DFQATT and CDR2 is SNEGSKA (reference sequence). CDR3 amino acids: CSAKPHGPLYEQYF. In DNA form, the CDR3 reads TGCAGTGCTAAGCCGCACGGGCCACTTTACGAGCAGTACTTC.

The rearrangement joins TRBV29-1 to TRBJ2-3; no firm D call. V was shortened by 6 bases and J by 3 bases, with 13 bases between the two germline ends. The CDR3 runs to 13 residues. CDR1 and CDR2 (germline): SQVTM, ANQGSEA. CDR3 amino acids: CSVGSRLTDTQYF. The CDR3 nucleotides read TGCAGCGTAGGGTCCCGGCTTACAGATACGCAGTATTTT.

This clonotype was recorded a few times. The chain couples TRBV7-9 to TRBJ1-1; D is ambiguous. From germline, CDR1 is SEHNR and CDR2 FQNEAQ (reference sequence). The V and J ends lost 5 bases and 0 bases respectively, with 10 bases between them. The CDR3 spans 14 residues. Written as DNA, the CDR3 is TGTGCCAGCAGCCAGGATGGAATGAACACTGAAGCTTTCTTT. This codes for CASSQDGMNTEAFF. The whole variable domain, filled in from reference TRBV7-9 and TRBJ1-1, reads DTGVSQNPRHKITKRGQNVTFRCDPISEHNRLYWYRQTLGQGPEFLTYFQNEAQLEKSRLLSDRFSAERPKGSFSTLEIQRTEQGDSAMYLCASSQDGMNTEAFFGQGTRLTVV.

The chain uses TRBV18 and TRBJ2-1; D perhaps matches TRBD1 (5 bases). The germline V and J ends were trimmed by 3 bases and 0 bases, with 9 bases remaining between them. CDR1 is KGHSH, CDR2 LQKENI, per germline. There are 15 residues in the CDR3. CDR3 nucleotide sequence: TGTGCCAGCTCACCGACAGATAGCTCCTACAATGAGCAGTTCTTC. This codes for CASSPTDSSYNEQFF.

CDR3 sequence: CASSRTSGRTGELFF. The CDR3 coding sequence is TGTGCCAGCAGCAGGACTAGCGGGAGGACCGGGGAGCTGTTTTTT. This chain links TRBV28 with TRBJ2-2, with 14 bases aligning to TRBD2. CDR1 and CDR2 from the germline V gene are MDHEN and SYDVKM. With V trimmed by 6 bases and J by 5 bases, 2 bases remained unmatched. This CDR3 has 15 amino acids.

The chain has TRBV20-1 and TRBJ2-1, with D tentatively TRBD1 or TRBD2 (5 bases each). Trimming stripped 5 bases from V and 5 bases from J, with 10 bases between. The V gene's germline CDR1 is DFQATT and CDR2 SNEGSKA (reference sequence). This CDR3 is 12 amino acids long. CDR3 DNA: TGCAGTGCTGAGAGGGGAAACAATGAGCAGTTCTTC. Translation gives CSAERGNNEQFF.

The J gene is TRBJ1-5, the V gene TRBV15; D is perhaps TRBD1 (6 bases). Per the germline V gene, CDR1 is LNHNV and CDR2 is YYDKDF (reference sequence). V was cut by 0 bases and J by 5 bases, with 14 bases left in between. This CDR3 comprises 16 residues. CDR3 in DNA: TGTGCCACCAGCAGAGATCTCGGGGGGGCGCATCAGCCCCAGCATTTT. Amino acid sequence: CATSRDLGGAHQPQHF.

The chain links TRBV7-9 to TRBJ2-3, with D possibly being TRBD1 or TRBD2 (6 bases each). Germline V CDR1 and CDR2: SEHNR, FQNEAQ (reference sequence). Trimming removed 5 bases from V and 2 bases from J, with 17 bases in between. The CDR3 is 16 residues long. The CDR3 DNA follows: TGTGCCAGCAGCCAGCACGGGGGCGGGTCCACAGATACGCAGTATTTT. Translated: CASSQHGGGSTDTQYF.

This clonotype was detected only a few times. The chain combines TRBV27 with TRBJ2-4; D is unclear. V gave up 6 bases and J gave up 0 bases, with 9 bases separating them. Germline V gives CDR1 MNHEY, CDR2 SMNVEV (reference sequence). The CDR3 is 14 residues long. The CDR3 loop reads CASRETGAKNIQYF. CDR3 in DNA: TGTGCCAGCAGGGAAACGGGAGCCAAAAACATTCAGTACTTC.

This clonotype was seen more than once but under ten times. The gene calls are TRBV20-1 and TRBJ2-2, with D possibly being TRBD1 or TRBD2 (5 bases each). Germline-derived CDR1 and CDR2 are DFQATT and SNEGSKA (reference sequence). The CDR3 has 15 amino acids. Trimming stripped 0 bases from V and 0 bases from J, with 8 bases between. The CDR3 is CSAREGTANTGELFF. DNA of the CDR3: TGCAGTGCTAGAGAGGGGACGGCGAACACCGGGGAGCTGTTTTTT.

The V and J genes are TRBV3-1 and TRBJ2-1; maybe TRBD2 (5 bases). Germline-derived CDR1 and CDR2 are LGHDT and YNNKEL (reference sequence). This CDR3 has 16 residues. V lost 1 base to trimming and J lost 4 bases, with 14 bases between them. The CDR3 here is CASSQVSGLLYNEQFF. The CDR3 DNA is TGTGCCAGCAGCCAAGTCTCAGGACTTTTGTACAATGAGCAGTTCTTC.

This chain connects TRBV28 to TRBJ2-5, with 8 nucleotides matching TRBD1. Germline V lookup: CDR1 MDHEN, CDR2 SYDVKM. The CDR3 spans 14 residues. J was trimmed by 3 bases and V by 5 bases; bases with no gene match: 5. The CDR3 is CASSPMTGEETQYF. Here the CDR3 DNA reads TGTGCCAGCAGTCCGATGACAGGGGAAGAGACCCAGTACTTC.

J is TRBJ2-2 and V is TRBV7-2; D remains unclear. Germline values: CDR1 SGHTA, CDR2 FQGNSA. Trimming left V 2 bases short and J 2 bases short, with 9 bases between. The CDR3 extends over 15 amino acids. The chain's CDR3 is CASSLTATNTGELFF. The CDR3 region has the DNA TGTGCCAGCAGCTTAACAGCGACTAACACCGGGGAGCTGTTTTTT.

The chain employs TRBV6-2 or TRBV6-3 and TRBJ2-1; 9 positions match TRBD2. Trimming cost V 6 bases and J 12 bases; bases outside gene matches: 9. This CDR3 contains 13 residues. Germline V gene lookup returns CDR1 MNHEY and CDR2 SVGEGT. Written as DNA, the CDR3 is TGTGCCAGCAGAACTAGCGGGCCCTCACTGCAGTTCTTC. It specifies CASRTSGPSLQFF.